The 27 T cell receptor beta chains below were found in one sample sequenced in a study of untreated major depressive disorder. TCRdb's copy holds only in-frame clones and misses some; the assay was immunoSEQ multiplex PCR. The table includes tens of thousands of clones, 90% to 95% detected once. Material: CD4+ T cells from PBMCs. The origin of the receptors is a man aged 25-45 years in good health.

The CDR3, as DNA: TGTGCCACCGTCAGACAGGGAGATACGCAGTATTTT. It specifies CATVRQGDTQYF. This rearrangement joins TRBV6-1 to TRBJ2-3; TRBD1 aligns across 7 bases. The CDR3 spans 12 residues. V lost 10 bases to trimming and J lost 5 bases; unmatched junction nucleotides: 6. Germline V gives CDR1 MNHNS, CDR2 SASEGT.

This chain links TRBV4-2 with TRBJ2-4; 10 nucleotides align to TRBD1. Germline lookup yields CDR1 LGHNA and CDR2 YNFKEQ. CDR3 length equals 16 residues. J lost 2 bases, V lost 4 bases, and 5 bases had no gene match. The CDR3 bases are TGTGCCAGCAGCCGCGGGACAGGGGAATCCAAAAACATTCAGTACTTC. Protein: CASSRGTGESKNIQYF.

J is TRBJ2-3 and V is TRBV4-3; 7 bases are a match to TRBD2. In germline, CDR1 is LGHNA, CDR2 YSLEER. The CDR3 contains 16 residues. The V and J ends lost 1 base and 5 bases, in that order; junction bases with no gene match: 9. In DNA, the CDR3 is TGCGCCAGCAGCCAAGTCCTCTCAGCGGGACTAGATACGCAGTATTTT. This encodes CASSQVLSAGLDTQYF.

This chain's CDR3 is CASSVGWGETQYF. The DNA of the CDR3 is TGTGCCAGCAGCGTAGGATGGGGGGAGACCCAGTACTTC. V gene TRBV9 combines with J gene TRBJ2-5; D is tentatively TRBD1 or TRBD2 (5 bases each). Germline CDR1 and CDR2: SGDLS and YYNGEE. The CDR3 contains 13 residues. V lost 0 bases, J lost 5 bases, and 8 bases lay in between. Full variable domain (rest looked up from reference TRBV9 and TRBJ2-5): DSGVTQTPKHLITATGQRVTLRCSPRSGDLSVYWYQQSLDQGLQFLIQYYNGEERAKGNILERFSAQQFPDLHSELNLSSLELGDSALYFCASSVGWGETQYFGPGTRLLVL.

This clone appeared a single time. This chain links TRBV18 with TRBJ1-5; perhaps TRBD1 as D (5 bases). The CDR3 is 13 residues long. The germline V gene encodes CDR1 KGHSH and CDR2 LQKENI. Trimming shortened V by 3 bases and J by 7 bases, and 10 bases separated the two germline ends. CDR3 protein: CASSPGVGQPQHF. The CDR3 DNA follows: TGTGCCAGCTCACCGGGGGTAGGGCAGCCCCAGCATTTT.

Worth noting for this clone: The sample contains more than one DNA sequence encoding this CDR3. CDR3 sequence: CASSYRNTEAFF. The DNA for the CDR3 is TGTGCCAGCAGTTACAGGAACACTGAAGCTTTCTTT. The chain combines TRBV6-5 with TRBJ1-1; no clear D. Trimming cost V 2 bases and J 1 base, with 2 bases left between them. The CDR3 loop spans 12 amino acids. Germline CDR1 is MNHEY and CDR2 is SVGAGI.

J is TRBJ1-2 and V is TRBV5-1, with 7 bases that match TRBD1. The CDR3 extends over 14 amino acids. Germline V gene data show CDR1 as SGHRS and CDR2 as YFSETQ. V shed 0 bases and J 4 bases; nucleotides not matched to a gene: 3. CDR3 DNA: TGCGCCAGCAGCTTGGAGGGACAGACCTATGGCTACACCTTC. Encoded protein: CASSLEGQTYGYTF.

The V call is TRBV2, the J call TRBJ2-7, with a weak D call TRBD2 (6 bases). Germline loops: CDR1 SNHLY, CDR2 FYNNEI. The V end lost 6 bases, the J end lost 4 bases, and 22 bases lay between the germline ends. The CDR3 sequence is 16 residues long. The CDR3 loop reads CASSPRGGLRGYEQYF. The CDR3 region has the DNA TGTGCCAGCAGCCCCCGAGGAGGGCTAAGAGGATACGAGCAGTACTTC.

CDR3 in amino acids: CASSLLRGVTDTQYF. In nucleotides, the CDR3 is TGTGCCAGCAGCCTTCTCAGGGGCGTCACAGATACGCAGTATTTT. This chain connects TRBV7-2 to TRBJ2-3, with D perhaps TRBD1 (6 bases). The ends were cut back, 5 bases at V and 2 bases at J, with 14 bases in the middle. The germline CDR1 and CDR2 sequences are SGHTA and FQGNSA. The length of the CDR3 is 15 residues. The whole variable domain, remainder taken from reference TRBV7-2 and TRBJ2-3, is GAGVSQSPSNKVTEKGKDVELRCDPISGHTALYWYRQSLGQGLEFLIYFQGNSAPDKSGLPSDRFSAERTGGSVSTLTIQRTQQEDSAVYLCASSLLRGVTDTQYFGPGTRLTVL.

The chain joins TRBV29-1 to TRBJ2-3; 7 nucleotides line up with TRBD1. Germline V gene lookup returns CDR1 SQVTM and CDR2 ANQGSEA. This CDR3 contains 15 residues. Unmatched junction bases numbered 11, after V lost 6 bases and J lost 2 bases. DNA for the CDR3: TGCAGCGTCCCCCCGGGACAGATAACCACAGATACGCAGTATTTT. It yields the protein CSVPPGQITTDTQYF.

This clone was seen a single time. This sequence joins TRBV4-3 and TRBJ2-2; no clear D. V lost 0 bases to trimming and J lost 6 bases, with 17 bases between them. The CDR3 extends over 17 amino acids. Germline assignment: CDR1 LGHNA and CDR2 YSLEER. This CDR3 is CASSQDVPPSVAGELFF. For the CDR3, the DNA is TGCGCCAGCAGCCAAGACGTCCCACCTAGTGTGGCCGGGGAGCTGTTTTTT.

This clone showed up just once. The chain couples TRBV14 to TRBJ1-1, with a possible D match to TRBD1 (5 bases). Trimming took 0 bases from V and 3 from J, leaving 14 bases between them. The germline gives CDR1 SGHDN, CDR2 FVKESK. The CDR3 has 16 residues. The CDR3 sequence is CASSQDWWRGDTEAFF. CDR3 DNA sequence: TGTGCCAGCAGCCAAGATTGGTGGAGGGGTGACACTGAAGCTTTCTTT.

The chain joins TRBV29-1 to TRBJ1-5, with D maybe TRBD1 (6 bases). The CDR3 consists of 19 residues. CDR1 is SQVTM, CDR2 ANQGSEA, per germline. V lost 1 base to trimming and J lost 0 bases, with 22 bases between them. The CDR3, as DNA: TGCAGCGTTGAAGCGCCTAAGGAGGACAGACCCTATAGCAATCAGCCCCAGCATTTT. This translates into CSVEAPKEDRPYSNQPQHF.

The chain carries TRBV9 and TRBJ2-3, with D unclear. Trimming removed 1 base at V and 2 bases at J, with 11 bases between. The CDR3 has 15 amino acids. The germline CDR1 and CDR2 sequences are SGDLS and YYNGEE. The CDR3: CASSVNHENTDTQYF. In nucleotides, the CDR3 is TGTGCCAGCAGCGTAAACCACGAAAACACAGATACGCAGTATTTT.

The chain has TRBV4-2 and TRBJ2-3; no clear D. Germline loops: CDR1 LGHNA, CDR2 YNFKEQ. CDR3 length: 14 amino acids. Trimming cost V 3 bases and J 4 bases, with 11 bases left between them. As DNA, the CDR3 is TGTGCCAGCAGCCAGATCAATGGCCCAGATACGCAGTATTTT. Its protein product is CASSQINGPDTQYF.

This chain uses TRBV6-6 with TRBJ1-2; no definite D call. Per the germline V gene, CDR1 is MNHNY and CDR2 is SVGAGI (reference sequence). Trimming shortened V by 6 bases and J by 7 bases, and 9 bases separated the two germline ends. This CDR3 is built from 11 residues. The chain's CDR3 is CASSGVGGYTF. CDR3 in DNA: TGTGCCAGCAGCGGGGTTGGTGGCTACACCTTC.

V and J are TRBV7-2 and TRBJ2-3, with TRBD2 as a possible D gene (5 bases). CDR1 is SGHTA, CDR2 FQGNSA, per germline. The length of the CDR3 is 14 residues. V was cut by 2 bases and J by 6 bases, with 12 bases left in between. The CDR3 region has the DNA TGTGCCAGCAGCTTATTGAGGGCCTCTGATACGCAGTATTTT. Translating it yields CASSLLRASDTQYF.

CDR3 coding DNA: TGTGCCAGCAGCTTAGTAGGAGTAACCCCTTCCCAGTACTTC. Translation: CASSLVGVTPSQYF. The J gene is TRBJ2-5, the V gene TRBV7-8; D gene uncertain. The V end was cut by 1 base, the J end by 9 bases, with 15 bases between. The CDR3 extends over 14 amino acids. Germline CDR1 is SGHVS and CDR2 is FQNEAQ.

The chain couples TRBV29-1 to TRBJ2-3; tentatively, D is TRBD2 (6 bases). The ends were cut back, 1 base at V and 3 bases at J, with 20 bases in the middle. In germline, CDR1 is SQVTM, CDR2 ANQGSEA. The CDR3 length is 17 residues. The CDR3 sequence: CSVEGERTTMRTDTQYF. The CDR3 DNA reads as TGCAGCGTTGAAGGGGAACGGACTACCATGAGGACAGATACGCAGTATTTT.

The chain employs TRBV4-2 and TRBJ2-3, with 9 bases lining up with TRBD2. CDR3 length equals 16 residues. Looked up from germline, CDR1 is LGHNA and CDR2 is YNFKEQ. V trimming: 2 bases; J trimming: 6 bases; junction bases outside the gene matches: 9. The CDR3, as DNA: TGTGCCAGCAGCCAACCGGGGACTAGCTTTGACGATACGCAGTATTTT. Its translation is CASSQPGTSFDDTQYF.

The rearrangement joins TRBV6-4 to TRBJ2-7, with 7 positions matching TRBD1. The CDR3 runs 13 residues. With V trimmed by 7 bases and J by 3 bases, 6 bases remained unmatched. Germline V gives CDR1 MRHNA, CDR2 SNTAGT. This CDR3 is CASIRGPYYEQYF. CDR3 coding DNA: TGTGCCAGCATAAGGGGGCCCTACTACGAGCAGTACTTC.

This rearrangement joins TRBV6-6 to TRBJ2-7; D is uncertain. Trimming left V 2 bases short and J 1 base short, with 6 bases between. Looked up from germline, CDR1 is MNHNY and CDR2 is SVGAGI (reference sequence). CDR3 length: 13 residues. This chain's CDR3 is CASSYTGSYEQYF. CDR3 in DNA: TGTGCCAGCAGTTACACCGGGTCCTACGAGCAGTACTTC.

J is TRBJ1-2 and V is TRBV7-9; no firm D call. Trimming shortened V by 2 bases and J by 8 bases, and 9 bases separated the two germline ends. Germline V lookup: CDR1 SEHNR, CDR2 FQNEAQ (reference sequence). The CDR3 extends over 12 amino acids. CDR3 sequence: CASSLRLVGYTF. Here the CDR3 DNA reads TGTGCCAGCAGCTTACGGCTTGTCGGCTACACCTTC.

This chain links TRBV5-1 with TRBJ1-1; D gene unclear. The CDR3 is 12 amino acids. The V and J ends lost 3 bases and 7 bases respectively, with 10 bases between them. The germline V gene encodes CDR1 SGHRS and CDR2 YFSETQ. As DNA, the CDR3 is TGCGCCAGCAGCTACCGGACGGATGAAGCTTTCTTT. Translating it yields CASSYRTDEAFF.

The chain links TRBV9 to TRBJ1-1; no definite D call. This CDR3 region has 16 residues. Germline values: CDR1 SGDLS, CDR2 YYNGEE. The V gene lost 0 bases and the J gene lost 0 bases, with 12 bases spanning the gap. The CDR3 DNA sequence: TGTGCCAGCAGCGTAGCTTTTGGGGAGATGAACACTGAAGCTTTCTTT. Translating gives CASSVAFGEMNTEAFF.

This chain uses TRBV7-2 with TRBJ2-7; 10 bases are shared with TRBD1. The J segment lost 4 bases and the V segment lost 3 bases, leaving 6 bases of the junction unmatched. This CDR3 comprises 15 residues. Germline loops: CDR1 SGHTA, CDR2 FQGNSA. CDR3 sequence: CASSFRQGAEYEQYF. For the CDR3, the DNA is TGTGCCAGCAGCTTCCGACAGGGGGCGGAATACGAGCAGTACTTC.

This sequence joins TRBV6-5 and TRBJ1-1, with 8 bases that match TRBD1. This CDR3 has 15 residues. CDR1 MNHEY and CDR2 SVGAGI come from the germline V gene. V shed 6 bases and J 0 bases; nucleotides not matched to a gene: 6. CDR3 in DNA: TGTGCCAGCAGGACGGACAGGGTAATGAACACTGAAGCTTTCTTT. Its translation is CASRTDRVMNTEAFF.